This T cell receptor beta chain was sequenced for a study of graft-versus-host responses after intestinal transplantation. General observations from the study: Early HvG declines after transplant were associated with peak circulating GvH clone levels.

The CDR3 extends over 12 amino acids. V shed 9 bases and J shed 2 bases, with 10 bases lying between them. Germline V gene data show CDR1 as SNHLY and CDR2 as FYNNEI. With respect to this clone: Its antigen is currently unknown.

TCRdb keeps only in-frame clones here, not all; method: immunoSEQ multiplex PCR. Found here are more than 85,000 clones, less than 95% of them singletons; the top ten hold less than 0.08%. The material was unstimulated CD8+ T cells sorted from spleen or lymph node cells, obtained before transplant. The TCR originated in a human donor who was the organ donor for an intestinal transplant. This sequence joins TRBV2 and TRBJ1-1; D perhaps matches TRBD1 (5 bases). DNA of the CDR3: TGTGCCAGTGAACAGGTAAACACTGAAGCTTTCTTT. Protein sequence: CASEQVNTEAFF.